The 8 T cell receptor beta chains listed next were all sequenced from one sample in a study of blood T cell repertoires in COVID-19. The repertoire was sequenced with immunoSEQ multiplex PCR; TCRdb's copy has only in-frame clones and lacks some. The table records about 140,000 clones, about nine tenths of them present only once. The specimen was PBMCs or T cells enriched from blood (not recorded which). These receptors all come from a man between 60 and 70 years old who had recovered from COVID-19.

The CDR3 region is CASSTPYAANQPQHF. In DNA, the CDR3 is TGTGCCAGCAGCACCCCGTACGCGGCCAATCAGCCCCAGCATTTT. This sequence joins TRBV6-5 and TRBJ1-5, with D hard to call. Trimming removed 6 bases at V and 3 bases at J, with 15 bases between. Germline V gives CDR1 MNHEY, CDR2 SVGAGI. This CDR3 has 15 residues.

The chain carries TRBV3-1 (or the pseudogene TRBV3-2) and TRBJ2-7; 8 bases are a match to TRBD1. The CDR3 has 13 residues. V lost 4 bases, J lost 7 bases, and 6 bases stayed unmatched. Germline lookup yields CDR1 LGHDT and CDR2 YNNKEL (reference sequence). The CDR3 region is CASSPRTGREQYF. The CDR3 DNA is TGTGCCAGCAGCCCCCGGACAGGGAGGGAGCAGTACTTC.

The chain employs TRBV3-1 (or the pseudogene TRBV3-2) and TRBJ2-2; D is unclear. Per the germline V gene, CDR1 is LGHDT and CDR2 is YNNKEL (reference sequence). The CDR3 has 13 amino acids. Trimming pared 0 bases from V and 7 bases from J, leaving 6 bases between. The CDR3 loop is CASSQDQIGELFF. Here the CDR3 DNA reads TGTGCCAGCAGCCAAGATCAAATCGGGGAGCTGTTTTTT.

V and J are TRBV19 and TRBJ1-2, with TRBD1 matching over 8 bases. This CDR3 has 13 amino acids. Trimming at V came to 5 bases and at J to 8 bases, leaving 7 bases not matched to a gene. CDR1 and CDR2 from the germline V gene are LNHDA and SQIVND (reference sequence). Here the CDR3 reads CASSSTGVWGYTF. CDR3 nucleotide sequence: TGTGCCAGTAGTTCGACAGGGGTTTGGGGCTACACCTTC.

V is TRBV10-3 and J is TRBJ1-2; 9 nucleotides agree with TRBD1. The CDR3 totals 14 residues. V lost 2 bases to trimming and J lost 10 bases; unmatched junction nucleotides: 8. CDR1 and CDR2 from the germline V gene are ENHRY and SYGVKD. The DNA of the CDR3 is TGTGCCATCAGTGAGCCCCGGGACAGGGATAACTACACCTTC. Residues: CAISEPRDRDNYTF.

This clone was observed a few times. The chain joins TRBV19 to TRBJ2-7; 7 bases line up with TRBD2. Per the germline V gene, CDR1 is LNHDA and CDR2 is SQIVND (reference sequence). This CDR3 region has 14 residues. The junction had 7 bases not matched to a gene; V was cut back by 5 bases and J by 3 bases. CDR3 protein: CASSAGDSNYEQYF. The CDR3 DNA follows: TGTGCCAGTAGTGCGGGAGACAGCAACTACGAGCAGTACTTC.

This chain links TRBV7-9 with TRBJ2-2; D gene unclear. This CDR3 has 15 residues. From germline, CDR1 is SEHNR and CDR2 FQNEAQ (reference sequence). Trimming pared 3 bases from V and 1 base from J, leaving 9 bases between. CDR3 amino acids: CASSFLQQNTGELFF. Here the CDR3 DNA reads TGTGCCAGCAGCTTTTTACAGCAGAACACCGGGGAGCTGTTTTTT. Filled out from reference TRBV7-9 and TRBJ2-2, the complete variable domain reads DTGVSQNPRHKITKRGQNVTFRCDPISEHNRLYWYRQTLGQGPEFLTYFQNEAQLEKSRLLSDRFSAERPKGSFSTLEIQRTEQGDSAMYLCASSFLQQNTGELFFGEGSRLTVL.

The chain has TRBV3-1 (or the pseudogene TRBV3-2) and TRBJ2-3; 7 bases map to TRBD2. CDR1 and CDR2 from the germline V gene are LGHDT and YNNKEL (reference sequence). V shed 6 bases and J 5 bases; nucleotides not matched to a gene: 5. The CDR3 runs to 13 residues. In nucleotides, the CDR3 is TGTGCCAGCAGTCAGCGGGGAAGAGATACGCAGTATTTT. Translated, it gives CASSQRGRDTQYF.